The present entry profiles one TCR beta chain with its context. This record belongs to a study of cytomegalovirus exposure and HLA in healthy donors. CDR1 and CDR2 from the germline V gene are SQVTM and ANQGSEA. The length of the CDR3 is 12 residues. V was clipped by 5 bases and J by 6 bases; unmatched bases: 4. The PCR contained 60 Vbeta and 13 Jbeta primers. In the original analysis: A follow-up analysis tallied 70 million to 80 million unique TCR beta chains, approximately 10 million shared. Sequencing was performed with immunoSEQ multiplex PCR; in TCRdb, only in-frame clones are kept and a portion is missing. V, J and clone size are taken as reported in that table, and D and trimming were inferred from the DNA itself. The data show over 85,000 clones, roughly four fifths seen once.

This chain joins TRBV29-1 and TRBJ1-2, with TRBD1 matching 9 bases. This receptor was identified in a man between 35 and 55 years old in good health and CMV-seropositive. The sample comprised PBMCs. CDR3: CSVRTGEHGYTF. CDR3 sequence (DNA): TGCAGCGTTCGGACAGGGGAGCATGGCTACACCTTC. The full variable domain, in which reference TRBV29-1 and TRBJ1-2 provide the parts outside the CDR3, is SAVISQKPSRDICQRGTSLTIQCQVDSQVTMMFWYRQQPGQSLTLIATANQGSEATYESGFVIDKFPISRPNLTFSTLTVSNMSPEDSSIYLCSVRTGEHGYTFGSGTRLTVV.